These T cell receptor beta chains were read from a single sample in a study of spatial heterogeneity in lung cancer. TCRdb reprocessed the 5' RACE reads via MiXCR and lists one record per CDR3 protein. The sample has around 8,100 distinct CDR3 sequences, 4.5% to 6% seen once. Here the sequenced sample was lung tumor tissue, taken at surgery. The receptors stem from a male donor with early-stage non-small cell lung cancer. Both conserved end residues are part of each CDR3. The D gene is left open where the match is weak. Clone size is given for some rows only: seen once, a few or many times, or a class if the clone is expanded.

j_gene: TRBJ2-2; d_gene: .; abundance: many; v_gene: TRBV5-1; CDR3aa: CASSFSRGTGELFF; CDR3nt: TGCGCCAGCAGCTTTAGTCGGGGGACCGGGGAGCTGTTTTTT
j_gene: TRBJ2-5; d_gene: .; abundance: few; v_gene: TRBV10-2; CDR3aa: CASRDRSAYQETQYF; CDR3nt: TGCGCCAGCAGGGACCGGTCCGCGTACCAAGAGACCCAGTACTTC
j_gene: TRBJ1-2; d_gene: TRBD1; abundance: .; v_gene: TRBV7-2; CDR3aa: CASRTETGESYGYTF; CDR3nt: TGTGCCAGCAGGACTGAGACAGGGGAGTCCTACGGCTACACCTTC
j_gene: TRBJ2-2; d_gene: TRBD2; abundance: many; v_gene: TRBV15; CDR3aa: CATSRGAGGAVGELFF; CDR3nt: TGTGCCACCAGCAGAGGAGCGGGGGGGGCCGTCGGGGAGCTGTTTTTT
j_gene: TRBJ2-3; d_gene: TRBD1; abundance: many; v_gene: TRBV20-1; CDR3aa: CSASRQGRTDTQYF; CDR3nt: TGCAGTGCTTCAAGACAGGGGAGGACAGATACGCAGTATTTT
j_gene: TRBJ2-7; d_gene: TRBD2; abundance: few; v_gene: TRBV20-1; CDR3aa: CSAPSWTSGIEQYF; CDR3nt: TGCAGTGCTCCATCCTGGACTAGCGGGATCGAGCAGTACTTC
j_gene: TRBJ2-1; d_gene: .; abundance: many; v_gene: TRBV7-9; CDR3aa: CASSFILVSSYNEQFF; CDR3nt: TGTGCCAGCAGCTTTATCCTGGTGAGCTCCTACAATGAGCAGTTCTTC
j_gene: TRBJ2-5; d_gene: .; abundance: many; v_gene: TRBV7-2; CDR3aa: CASSLAPAQETQYF; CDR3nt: TGTGCCAGCAGCTTGGCCCCCGCCCAAGAGACCCAGTACTTC
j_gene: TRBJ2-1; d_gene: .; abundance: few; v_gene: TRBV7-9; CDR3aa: CASEGPDNEQFF; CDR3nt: TGTGCCAGCGAGGGCCCTGACAATGAGCAGTTCTTC
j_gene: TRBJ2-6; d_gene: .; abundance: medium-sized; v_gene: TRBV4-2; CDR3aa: CASSREPRVGGANVLTF; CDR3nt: TGTGCCAGCAGCCGGGAACCCAGGGTGGGTGGGGCCAACGTCCTGACTTTC
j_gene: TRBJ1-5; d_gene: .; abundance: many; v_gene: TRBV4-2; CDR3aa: CASSQVGGAYSNQPQHF; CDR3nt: TGTGCCAGCAGCCAAGTTGGGGGGGCGTATAGCAATCAGCCCCAGCATTTT
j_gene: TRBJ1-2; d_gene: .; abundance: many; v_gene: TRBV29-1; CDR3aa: CSVDHRREDGYTF; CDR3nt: TGCAGCGTTGATCACAGACGTGAGGATGGCTACACCTTC
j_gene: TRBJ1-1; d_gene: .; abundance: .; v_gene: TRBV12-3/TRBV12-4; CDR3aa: CASSRGRGYTEAFF; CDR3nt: TGTGCCAGCAGTCGCGGACGGGGATACACTGAAGCTTTCTTT
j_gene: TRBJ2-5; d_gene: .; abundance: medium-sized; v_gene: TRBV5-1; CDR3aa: CASSSGAKETQYF; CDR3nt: TGCGCCAGCAGCTCCGGGGCAAAAGAGACCCAGTACTTC
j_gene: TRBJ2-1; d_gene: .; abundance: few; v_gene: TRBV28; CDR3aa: CASSFLTGRNEQFF; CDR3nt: TGTGCCAGCAGTTTCTTGACAGGGAGGAATGAGCAGTTCTTC
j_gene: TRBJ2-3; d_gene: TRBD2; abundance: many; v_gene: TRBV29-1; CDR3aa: CSVATSGRTDTQYF; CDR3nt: TGCAGCGTTGCGACTAGCGGGAGGACAGATACGCAGTATTTT
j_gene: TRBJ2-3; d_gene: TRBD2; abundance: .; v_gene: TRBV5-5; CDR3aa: CASSQGLAGVDTDTQYF; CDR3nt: TGTGCCAGCAGCCAGGGACTAGCGGGAGTAGACACAGATACGCAGTATTTT
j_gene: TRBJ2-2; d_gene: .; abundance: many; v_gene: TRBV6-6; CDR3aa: CASNPQGANTGELFF; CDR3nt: TGTGCCAGCAATCCACAAGGAGCTAACACCGGGGAGCTGTTTTTT
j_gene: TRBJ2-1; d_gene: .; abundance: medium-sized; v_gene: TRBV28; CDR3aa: CASTQAGGSYNEQFF; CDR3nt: TGTGCCAGCACCCAAGCGGGTGGCTCCTACAATGAGCAGTTCTTC
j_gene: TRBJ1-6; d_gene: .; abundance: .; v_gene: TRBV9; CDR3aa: CASSVVFGDNSPLHF; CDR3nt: TGTGCCAGCAGCGTAGTTTTCGGGGATAATTCACCCCTCCACTTT
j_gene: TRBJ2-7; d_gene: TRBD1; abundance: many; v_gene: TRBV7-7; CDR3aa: CASSLGQGAYEQYF; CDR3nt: TGTGCTAGCAGCTTAGGACAGGGGGCCTACGAGCAGTACTTC
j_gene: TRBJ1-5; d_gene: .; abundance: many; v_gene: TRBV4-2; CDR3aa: CASSQDPQSNQPQHF; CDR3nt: TGTGCCAGCAGCCAAGATCCTCAGAGCAATCAGCCCCAGCATTTT
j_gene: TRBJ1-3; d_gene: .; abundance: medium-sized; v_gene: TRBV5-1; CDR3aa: CASSLGSSGNTIYF; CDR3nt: TGCGCCAGCAGCTTAGGGTCCTCTGGAAACACCATATATTTT
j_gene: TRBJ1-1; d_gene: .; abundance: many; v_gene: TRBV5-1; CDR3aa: CASSLEGPNTEAFF; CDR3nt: TGCGCCAGCAGCTTGGAGGGCCCGAACACTGAAGCTTTCTTT
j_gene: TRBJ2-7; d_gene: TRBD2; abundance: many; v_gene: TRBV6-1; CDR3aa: CASSEPSASGPAYEQYF; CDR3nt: TGTGCCAGCAGTGAACCCTCAGCTAGCGGGCCTGCCTACGAGCAGTACTTC
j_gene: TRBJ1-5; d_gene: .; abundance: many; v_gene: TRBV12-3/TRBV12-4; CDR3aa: CASSLAGAAQPQHF; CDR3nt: TGTGCCAGCAGTTTAGCGGGGGCGGCTCAGCCCCAGCATTTT
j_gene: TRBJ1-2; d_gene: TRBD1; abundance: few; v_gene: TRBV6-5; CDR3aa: CASRKPQGIYGYTF; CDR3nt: TGTGCCAGCAGAAAACCACAGGGGATCTATGGCTACACCTTC
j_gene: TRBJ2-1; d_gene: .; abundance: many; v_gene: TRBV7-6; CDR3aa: CASSPYPGYNEQFF; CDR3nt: TGTGCCAGCAGCCCTTATCCGGGCTACAATGAGCAGTTCTTC
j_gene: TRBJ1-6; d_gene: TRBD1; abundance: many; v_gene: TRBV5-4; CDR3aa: CASSKGQGNYNSPLHF; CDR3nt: TGTGCCAGCAGCAAGGGACAGGGCAACTATAATTCACCCCTCCACTTT
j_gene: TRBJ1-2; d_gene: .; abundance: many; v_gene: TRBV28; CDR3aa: CASRGQVPTSGYTF; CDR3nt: TGTGCCAGCAGGGGGCAGGTCCCAACTTCTGGCTACACCTTC
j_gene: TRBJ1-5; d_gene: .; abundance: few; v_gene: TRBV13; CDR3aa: CASSANNQPQHF; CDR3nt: TGTGCCAGCAGCGCCAACAATCAGCCCCAGCATTTT
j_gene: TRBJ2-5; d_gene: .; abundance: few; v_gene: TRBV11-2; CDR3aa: CASFSTTGTQYF; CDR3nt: TGTGCCAGCTTTAGTACTACCGGGACCCAGTACTTC
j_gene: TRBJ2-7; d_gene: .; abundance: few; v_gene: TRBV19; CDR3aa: CASTPGTFYEQYF; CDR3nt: TGTGCCAGTACCCCCGGGACCTTCTACGAGCAGTACTTC
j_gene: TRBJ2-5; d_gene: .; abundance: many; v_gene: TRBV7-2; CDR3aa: CASSQNPGRETQYF; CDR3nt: TGTGCCAGCAGCCAGAACCCTGGCCGGGAGACCCAGTACTTC
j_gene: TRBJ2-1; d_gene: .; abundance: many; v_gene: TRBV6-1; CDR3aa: CASKQGYNEQFF; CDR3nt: TGTGCCAGTAAACAGGGTTACAATGAGCAGTTCTTC
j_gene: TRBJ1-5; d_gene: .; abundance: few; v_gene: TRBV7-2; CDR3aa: CASSSNRNQPQHF; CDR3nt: TGTGCCAGCAGCAGTAACCGCAATCAGCCCCAGCATTTT
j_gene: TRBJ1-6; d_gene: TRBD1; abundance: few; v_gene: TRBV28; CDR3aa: CASSPYRDSSFSSPLHF; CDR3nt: TGTGCCAGCAGTCCCTACCGGGACAGTTCATTCTCTTCACCCCTCCACTTT
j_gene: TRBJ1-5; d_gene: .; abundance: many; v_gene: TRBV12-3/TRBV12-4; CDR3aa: CASSGGLQGLSTVQPQHF; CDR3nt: TGTGCCAGCAGTGGGGGGTTACAGGGTTTGAGCACCGTTCAGCCCCAGCATTTT
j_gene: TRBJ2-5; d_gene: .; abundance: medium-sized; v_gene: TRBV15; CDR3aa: CATSRLAGETQYF; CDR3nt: TGTGCCACCAGCAGACTAGCAGGGGAGACCCAGTACTTC
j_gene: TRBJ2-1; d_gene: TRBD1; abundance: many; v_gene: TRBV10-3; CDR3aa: CAISGKDRVSPYNEQFF; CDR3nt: TGTGCCATCAGTGGAAAGGACAGGGTATCCCCCTACAATGAGCAGTTCTTC
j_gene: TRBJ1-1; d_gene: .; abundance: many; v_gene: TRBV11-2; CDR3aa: CASSYTWGAGDTEAFF; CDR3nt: TGTGCCAGCAGCTACACTTGGGGGGCAGGGGACACTGAAGCTTTCTTT
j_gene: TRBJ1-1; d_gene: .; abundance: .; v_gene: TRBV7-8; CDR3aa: CASSIEAGIGGEAFF; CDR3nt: TGTGCCAGCAGCATAGAGGCTGGCATCGGGGGTGAAGCTTTCTTT
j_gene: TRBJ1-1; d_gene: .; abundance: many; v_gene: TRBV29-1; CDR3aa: CSSEHVGTEAFF; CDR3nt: TGCAGCTCGGAACATGTCGGGACTGAAGCTTTCTTT
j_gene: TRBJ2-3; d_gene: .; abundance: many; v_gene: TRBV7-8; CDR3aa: CASSLAASLGDTQYF; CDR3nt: TGTGCCAGCAGCTTAGCAGCCTCGCTGGGAGATACGCAGTATTTT
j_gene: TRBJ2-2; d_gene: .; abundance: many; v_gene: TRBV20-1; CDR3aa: CSARDMRSNTGELFF; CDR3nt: TGCAGTGCTAGAGATATGCGTTCGAACACCGGGGAGCTGTTTTTT
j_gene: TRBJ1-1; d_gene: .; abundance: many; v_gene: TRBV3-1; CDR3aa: CASSTTLRTEAFF; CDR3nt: TGTGCCAGCAGCACCACCCTACGCACTGAAGCTTTCTTT
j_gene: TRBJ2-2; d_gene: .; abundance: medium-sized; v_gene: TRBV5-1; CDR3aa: CASSLVRANTGELFF; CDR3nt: TGCGCCAGCAGCTTGGTCCGGGCGAACACCGGGGAGCTGTTTTTT
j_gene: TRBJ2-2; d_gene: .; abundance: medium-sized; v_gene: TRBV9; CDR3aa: CASSPFREAGELFF; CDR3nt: TGTGCCAGCAGCCCCTTCAGGGAAGCCGGGGAGCTGTTTTTT
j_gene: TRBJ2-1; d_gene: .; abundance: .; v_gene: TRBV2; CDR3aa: CASTPRLGYNEQFF; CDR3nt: TGTGCCAGCACCCCCCGCTTGGGCTACAATGAGCAGTTCTTC
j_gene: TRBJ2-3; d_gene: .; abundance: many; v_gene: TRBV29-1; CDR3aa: CSVARGLSTDTQYF; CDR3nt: TGCAGCGTAGCCAGGGGCTTAAGCACAGATACGCAGTATTTT
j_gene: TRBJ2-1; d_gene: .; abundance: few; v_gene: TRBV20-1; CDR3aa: CSASAPWDREQFF; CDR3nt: TGCAGTGCTAGCGCCCCCTGGGACCGAGAGCAGTTCTTC
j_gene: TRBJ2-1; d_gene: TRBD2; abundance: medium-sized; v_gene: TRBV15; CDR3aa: CATSREVRTREQFF; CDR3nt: TGTGCCACCAGCAGAGAGGTCCGGACTAGAGAGCAGTTCTTC
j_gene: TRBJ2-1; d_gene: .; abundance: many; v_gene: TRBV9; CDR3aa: CASSVVGSSYNEQFF; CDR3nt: TGTGCCAGCAGCGTGGTAGGGTCCTCCTACAATGAGCAGTTCTTC
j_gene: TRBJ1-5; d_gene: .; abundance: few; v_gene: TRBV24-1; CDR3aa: CATREDIDSNQPQHF; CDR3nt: TGTGCCACCAGGGAAGACATAGATAGCAATCAGCCCCAGCATTTT
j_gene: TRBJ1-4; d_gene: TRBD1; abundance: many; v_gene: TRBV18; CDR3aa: CASSPLQGKALFF; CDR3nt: TGTGCCAGCTCACCCTTACAGGGGAAGGCACTGTTTTTT
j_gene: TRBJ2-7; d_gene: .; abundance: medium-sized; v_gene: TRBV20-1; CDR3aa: CSATTPRALSSYEQYF; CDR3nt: TGCAGTGCTACCACACCCAGGGCTCTAAGCTCCTACGAGCAGTACTTC
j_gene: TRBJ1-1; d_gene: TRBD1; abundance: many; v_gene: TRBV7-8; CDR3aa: CASSWGGGLNTEAFF; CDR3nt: TGTGCCAGCAGCTGGGGAGGGGGCTTGAACACTGAAGCTTTCTTT